This T cell receptor (beta chain) originates from a study of blood T cell repertoires in COVID-19. Looking at the study overall: From T cells, B-cell-depleted T cells, or PBMCs came the material, which was cDNA or gDNA.

The ends were cut back, 0 bases at V and 4 bases at J, with 9 bases in the middle. The germline CDR1 and CDR2 sequences are LGHDT and YNNKEL (reference sequence). The CDR3 contains 14 residues. Profiling relied on immunoSEQ multiplex PCR, and the TCRdb table lists in-frame clones only, not all of them. The table records about 330,000 clones, around nine tenths of them present only once. Which cohort a participant joined came from the clinical history participants gave. The chain has TRBV3-1 (or the pseudogene TRBV3-2) and TRBJ1-2; the D is unclear. Material: PBMCs or T cells enriched from blood (not recorded which). The source of this sequence is a man aged 25 to 45 who had recovered from COVID-19. The CDR3 bases are TGTGCCAGCAGCCAAGATTTGGGAGTCTATGGCTACACCTTC. Its protein product is CASSQDLGVYGYTF.